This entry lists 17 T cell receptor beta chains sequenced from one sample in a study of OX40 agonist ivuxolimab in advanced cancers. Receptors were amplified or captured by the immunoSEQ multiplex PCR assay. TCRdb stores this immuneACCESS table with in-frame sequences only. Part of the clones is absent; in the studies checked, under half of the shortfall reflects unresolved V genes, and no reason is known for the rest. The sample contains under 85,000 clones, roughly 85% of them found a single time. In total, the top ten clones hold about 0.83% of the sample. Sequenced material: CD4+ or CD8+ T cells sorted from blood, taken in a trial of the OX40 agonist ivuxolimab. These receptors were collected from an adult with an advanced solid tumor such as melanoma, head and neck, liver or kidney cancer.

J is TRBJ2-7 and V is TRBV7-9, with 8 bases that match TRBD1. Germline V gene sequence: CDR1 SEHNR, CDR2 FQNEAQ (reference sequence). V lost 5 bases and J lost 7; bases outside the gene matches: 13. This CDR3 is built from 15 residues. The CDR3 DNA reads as TGTGCCAGCAGCCCCGGACAGGGACCCTCTGGGGAGCAGTACTTC. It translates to CASSPGQGPSGEQYF.

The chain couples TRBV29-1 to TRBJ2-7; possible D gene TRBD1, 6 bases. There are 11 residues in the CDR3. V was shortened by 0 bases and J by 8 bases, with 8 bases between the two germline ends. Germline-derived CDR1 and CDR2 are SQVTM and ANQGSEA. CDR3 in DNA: TGCAGCGTTGAAGATCGGGACAAGCAGTACTTC. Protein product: CSVEDRDKQYF.

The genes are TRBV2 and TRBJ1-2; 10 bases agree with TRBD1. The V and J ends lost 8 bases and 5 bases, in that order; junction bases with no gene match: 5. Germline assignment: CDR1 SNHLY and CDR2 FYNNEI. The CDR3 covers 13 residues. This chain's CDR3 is CASSGTGDYGYTF. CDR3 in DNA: TGTGCCAGCTCCGGGACAGGGGATTATGGCTACACCTTC.

CDR3 coding DNA: TGTGCCAGCAGCCACGGGGGCCCTACTGGAAACACCATATATTTT. Translated: CASSHGGPTGNTIYF. The rearrangement uses TRBV6-6 and TRBJ1-3; possibly TRBD1 for D (6 bases). The germline V gene encodes CDR1 MNHNY and CDR2 SVGAGI (reference sequence). The length of the CDR3 is 15 residues. V lost 6 bases, J lost 2 bases, and 14 bases lay in between.

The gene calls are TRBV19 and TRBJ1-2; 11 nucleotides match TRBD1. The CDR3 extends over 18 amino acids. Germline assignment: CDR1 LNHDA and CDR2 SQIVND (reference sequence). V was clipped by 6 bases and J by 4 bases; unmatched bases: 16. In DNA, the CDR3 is TGTGCCAGTAGGGTCCAGAACACCGGGACAGGGGGTCTCTATGGCTACACCTTC. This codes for CASRVQNTGTGGLYGYTF.

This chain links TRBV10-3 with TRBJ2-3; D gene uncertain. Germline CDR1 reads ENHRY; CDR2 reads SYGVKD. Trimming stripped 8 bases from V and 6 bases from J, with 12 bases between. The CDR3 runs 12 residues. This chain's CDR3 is CAIGGFLDTQYF. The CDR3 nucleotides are TGTGCCATCGGCGGTTTCCTCGATACGCAGTATTTT.

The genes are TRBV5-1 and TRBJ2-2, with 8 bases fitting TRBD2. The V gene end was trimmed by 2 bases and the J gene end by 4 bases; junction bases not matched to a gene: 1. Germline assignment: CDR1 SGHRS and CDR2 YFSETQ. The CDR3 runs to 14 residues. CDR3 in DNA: TGCGCCAGCAGCTTCGCGGGGGGCACCGGGGAGCTGTTTTTT. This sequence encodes CASSFAGGTGELFF.

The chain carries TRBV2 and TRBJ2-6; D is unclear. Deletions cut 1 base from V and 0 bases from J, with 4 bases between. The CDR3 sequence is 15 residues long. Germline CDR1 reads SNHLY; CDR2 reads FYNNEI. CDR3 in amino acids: CASSEGFSGANVLTF. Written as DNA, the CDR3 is TGTGCCAGCAGTGAAGGGTTCTCTGGGGCCAACGTCCTGACTTTC.

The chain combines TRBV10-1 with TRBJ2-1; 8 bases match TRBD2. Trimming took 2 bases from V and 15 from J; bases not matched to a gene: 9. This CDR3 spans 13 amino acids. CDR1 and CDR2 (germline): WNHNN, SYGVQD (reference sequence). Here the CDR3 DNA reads TGCGCCAGCAGTGAGACACTCGGGAGGGTAGCGTTCTTC. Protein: CASSETLGRVAFF.

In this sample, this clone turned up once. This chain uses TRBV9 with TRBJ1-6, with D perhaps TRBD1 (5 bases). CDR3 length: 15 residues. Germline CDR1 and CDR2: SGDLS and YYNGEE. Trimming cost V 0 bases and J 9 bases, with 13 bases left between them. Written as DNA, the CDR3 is TGTGCCAGCAGCGTAGTTGGGGGAGAAGGTTCACCCCTCCACTTT. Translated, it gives CASSVVGGEGSPLHF. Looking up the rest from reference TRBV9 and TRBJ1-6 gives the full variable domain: DSGVTQTPKHLITATGQRVTLRCSPRSGDLSVYWYQQSLDQGLQFLIQYYNGEERAKGNILERFSAQQFPDLHSELNLSSLELGDSALYFCASSVVGGEGSPLHFGNGTRLTVT.

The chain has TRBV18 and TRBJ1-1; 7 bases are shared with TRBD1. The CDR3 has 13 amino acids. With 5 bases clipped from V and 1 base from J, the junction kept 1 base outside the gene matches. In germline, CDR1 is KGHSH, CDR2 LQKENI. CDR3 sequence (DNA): TGTGCCAGCTCAGAGGGGGCGAACACTGAAGCTTTCTTT. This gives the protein CASSEGANTEAFF.

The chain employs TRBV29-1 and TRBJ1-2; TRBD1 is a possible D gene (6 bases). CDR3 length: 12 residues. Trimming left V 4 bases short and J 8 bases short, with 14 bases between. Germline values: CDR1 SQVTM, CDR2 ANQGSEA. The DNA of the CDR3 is TGCAGCGTTGGAGGGGGGTTTGAGGGCTACACCTTC. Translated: CSVGGGFEGYTF.

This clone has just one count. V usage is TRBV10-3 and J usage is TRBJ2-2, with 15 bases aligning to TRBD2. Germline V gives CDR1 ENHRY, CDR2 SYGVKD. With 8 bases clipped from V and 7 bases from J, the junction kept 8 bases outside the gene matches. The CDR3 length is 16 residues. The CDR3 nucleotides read TGTGCCATCTCCGGGACTAGCGGGGGGAGGAGCGGGGAGCTGTTTTTT. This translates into CAISGTSGGRSGELFF.

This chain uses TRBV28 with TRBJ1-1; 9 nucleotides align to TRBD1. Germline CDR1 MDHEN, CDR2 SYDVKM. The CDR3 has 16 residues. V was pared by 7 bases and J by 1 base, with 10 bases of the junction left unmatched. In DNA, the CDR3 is TGTGCCAGCAAAATTCCGGGACAGGGAGCGAACACTGAAGCTTTCTTT. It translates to CASKIPGQGANTEAFF. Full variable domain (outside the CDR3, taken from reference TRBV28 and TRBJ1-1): DVKVTQSSRYLVKRTGEKVFLECVQDMDHENMFWYRQDPGLGLRLIYFSYDVKMKEKGDIPEGYSVSREKKERFSLILESASTNQTSMYLCASKIPGQGANTEAFFGQGTRLTVV.

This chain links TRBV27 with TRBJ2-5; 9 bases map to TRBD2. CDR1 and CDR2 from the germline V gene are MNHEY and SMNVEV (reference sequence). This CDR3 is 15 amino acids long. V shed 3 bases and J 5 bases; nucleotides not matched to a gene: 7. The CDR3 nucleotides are TGTGCCAGCAGTTTCAGCGGGAGGAGCCACGAGACCCAGTACTTC. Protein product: CASSFSGRSHETQYF.

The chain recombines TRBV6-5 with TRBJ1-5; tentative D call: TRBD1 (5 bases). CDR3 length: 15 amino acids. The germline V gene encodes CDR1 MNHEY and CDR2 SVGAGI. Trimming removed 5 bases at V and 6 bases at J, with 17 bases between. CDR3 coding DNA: TGTGCCAGCAGTACTGACGGGGGGGGAGGTCAGCCCCAGCATTTT. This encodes CASSTDGGGGQPQHF.

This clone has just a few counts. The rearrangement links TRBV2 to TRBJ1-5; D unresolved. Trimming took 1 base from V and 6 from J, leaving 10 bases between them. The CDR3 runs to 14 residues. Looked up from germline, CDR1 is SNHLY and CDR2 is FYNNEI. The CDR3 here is CASSEGSGRQPQHF. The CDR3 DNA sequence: TGTGCCAGCAGTGAAGGTAGCGGGCGTCAGCCCCAGCATTTT.